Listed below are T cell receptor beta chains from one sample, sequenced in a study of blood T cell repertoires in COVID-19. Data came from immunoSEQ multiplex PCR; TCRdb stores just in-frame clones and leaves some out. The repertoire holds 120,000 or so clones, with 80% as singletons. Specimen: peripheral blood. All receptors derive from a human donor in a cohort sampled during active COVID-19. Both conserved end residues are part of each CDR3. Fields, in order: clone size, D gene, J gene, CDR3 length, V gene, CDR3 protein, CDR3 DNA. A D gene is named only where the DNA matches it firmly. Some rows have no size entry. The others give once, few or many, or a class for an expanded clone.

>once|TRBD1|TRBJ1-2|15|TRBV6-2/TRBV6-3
CASSYSRTGGDGYTF
TGTGCCAGCAGTTACTCGAGGACAGGGGGCGATGGCTACACCTTC
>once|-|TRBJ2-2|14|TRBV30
CAWSRGQYTGELFF
TGTGCCTGGAGTAGGGGCCAGTACACCGGGGAGCTGTTTTTT
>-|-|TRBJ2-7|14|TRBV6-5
CASSQTLQGYEQYF
TGTGCCAGCAGCCAAACGTTACAGGGATACGAGCAGTACTTC
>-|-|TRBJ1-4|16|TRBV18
CASSPGTGYTNEKLFF
TGTGCCAGCTCACCCGGAACAGGGTACACTAATGAAAAACTGTTTTTT
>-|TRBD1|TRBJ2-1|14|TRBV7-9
CASSLQGQADEQFF
TGTGCCAGCAGCTTACAGGGACAGGCCGATGAGCAGTTCTTC
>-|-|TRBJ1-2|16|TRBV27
CASTYRTAINVGGYTF
TGTGCCAGCACATATCGGACAGCCATAAATGTTGGGGGCTACACCTTC
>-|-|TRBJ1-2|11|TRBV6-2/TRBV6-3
CASSHQGGYTF
TGTGCCAGCAGTCACCAGGGTGGCTACACCTTC
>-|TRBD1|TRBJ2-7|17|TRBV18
CASSPRSRGTGEHEQYF
TGTGCCAGCTCACCTCGCTCGAGGGGGACAGGGGAACACGAGCAGTACTTC
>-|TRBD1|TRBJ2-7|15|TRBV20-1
CSASPDRGAEGEQYF
TGCAGTGCTAGTCCGGACAGGGGCGCAGAGGGCGAGCAGTACTTC
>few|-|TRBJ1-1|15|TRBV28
CASSFISSVYTEAFF
TGTGCCAGCAGTTTCATCTCGTCGGTGTACACTGAAGCTTTCTTT
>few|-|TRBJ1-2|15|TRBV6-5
CASSYSGTGNYGYTF
TGTGCCAGCAGTTATTCCGGGACTGGGAACTATGGCTACACCTTC
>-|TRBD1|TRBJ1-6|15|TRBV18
CASSPYTGENSPLHF
TGTGCCAGCTCGCCGTATACAGGGGAGAATTCACCCCTCCACTTT
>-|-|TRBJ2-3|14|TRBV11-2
CASSLGTPRDTQYF
TGTGCCAGCAGCTTAGGGACACCTCGAGACACGCAGTATTTT
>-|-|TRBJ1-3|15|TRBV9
CASSAPASDGNTIYF
TGTGCCAGCAGCGCCCCCGCTTCAGATGGAAACACCATATATTTT
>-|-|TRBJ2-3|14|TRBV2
CASSTPLGSDTQYF
TGTGCCAGCAGTACCCCCCTAGGATCGGATACGCAGTATTTT
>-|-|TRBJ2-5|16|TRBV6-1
CASSDTRGVASETQYF
TGTGCCAGCAGTGATACCAGGGGTGTAGCCAGCGAGACCCAGTACTTC
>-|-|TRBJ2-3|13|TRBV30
CAVGGTSTDTQYF
TGTGCCGTGGGGGGAACGAGCACAGATACGCAGTATTTT
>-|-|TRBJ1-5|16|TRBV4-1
CASSQELGRASQPQHF
TGCGCCAGCAGCCAAGAATTGGGCAGGGCGAGTCAGCCCCAGCATTTT
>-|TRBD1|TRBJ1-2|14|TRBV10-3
CAIARQGADYGYTF
TGTGCCATCGCGAGACAGGGGGCCGACTATGGCTACACCTTC
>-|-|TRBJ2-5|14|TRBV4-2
CASSQDYREETQYF
TGTGCCAGCAGCCAAGATTACAGGGAAGAGACCCAGTACTTC
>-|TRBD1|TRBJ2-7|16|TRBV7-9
CASSGTGGEDVYEQYF
TGTGCCAGCAGTGGGACAGGGGGCGAGGATGTCTACGAGCAGTACTTC
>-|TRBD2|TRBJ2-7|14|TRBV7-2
CASSAGTSSYEQYF
TGTGCCAGCAGCGCCGGGACTAGCTCCTACGAGCAGTACTTC
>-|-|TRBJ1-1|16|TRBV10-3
CATYDLKTELNTEAFF
TGTGCCACATACGACCTAAAGACAGAATTGAACACTGAAGCTTTCTTT
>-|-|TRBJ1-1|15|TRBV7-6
CASSLSPGGGTEAFF
TGTGCCAGCAGCCTCTCCCCGGGGGGCGGAACTGAAGCTTTCTTT
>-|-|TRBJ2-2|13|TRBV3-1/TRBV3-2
CASSQVLQGELFF
TGTGCCAGCAGCCAAGTTTTACAGGGGGAGCTGTTTTTT
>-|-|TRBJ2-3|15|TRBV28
CASSLYRGSTDTQYF
TGTGCCAGCAGTTTATACCGGGGAAGCACAGATACGCAGTATTTT
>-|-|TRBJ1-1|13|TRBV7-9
CASRLEGNTEAFF
TGTGCCAGCAGACTAGAAGGGAACACTGAAGCTTTCTTT
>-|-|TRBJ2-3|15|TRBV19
CASSIGAGLRDTQYF
TGTGCCAGTAGTATAGGGGCAGGGTTGAGAGATACGCAGTATTTT
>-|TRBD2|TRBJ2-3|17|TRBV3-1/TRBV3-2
CASIRGTSGSQGDTQYF
TGTGCCAGCATCAGAGGGACTAGCGGGAGTCAGGGAGATACGCAGTATTTT
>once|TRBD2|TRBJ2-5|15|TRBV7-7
CASSFGGSVQETQYF
TGTGCCAGCAGCTTCGGCGGGAGCGTACAAGAGACCCAGTACTTC
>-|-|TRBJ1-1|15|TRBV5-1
CASSLSGQRNTEAFF
TGCGCCAGCAGCTTGAGTGGCCAGCGGAACACTGAAGCTTTCTTT
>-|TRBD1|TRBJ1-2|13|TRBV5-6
CASSLTGGSGYTF
TGTGCCAGCAGCCTGACAGGGGGAAGTGGCTACACCTTC
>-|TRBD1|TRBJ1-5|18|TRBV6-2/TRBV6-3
CASSTGGAGARSNQPQHF
TGTGCCAGCAGTACAGGGGGCGCTGGGGCGAGGAGCAATCAGCCCCAGCATTTT
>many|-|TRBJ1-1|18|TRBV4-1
CASSQDRGGTTLNTEAFF
TGCGCCAGCAGCCAAGATAGGGGAGGAACGACGTTGAACACTGAAGCTTTCTTT
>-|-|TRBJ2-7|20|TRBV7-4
CASTFLSSRVIRRSPYEQYF
TGTGCCAGCACCTTCCTCAGCAGCAGGGTAATCCGTAGGTCCCCCTACGAGCAGTACTTC
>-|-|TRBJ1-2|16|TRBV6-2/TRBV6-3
CASSYGQPSNNYGYTF
TGTGCCAGCAGTTACGGGCAGCCCTCCAATAACTATGGCTACACCTTC
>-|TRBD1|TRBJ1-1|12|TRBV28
CASRTGGTEAFF
TGTGCCAGCAGGACAGGGGGCACTGAAGCTTTCTTT
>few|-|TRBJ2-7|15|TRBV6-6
CASSYGLSWSYEQYF
TGTGCCAGCAGTTATGGACTCAGTTGGTCCTACGAGCAGTACTTC
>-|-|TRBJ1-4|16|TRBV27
CASSLSSRPPNEKLFF
TGTGCCAGCAGTTTATCTAGCCGCCCGCCTAATGAAAAACTGTTTTTT
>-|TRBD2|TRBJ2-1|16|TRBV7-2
CASSSLPGLGPTEQFF
TGTGCCAGCAGCTCGTTACCGGGACTAGGACCTACCGAGCAGTTCTTC